This T cell receptor beta chain was sequenced for a study of T-cell memory formation after mild COVID-19. TCRdb called the 5' RACE reads again in MiXCR, with one record for every CDR3 protein. The table includes around 340,000 distinct CDR3 sequences, 13% to 15% detected once. The study's findings and limits: Clones contracting day 15 to 85 were balanced CD4/CD8; later expanders leaned CD4+.

As for this clonotype: Its antigen is unknown.

This TCR derives from a man aged 18 to 30 who had mild COVID-19 (a few samples of this study predate the infection). Cell type and time point are not known. Sample: PBMCs or a T cell subset sorted from them (not recorded which).

In DNA form, the CDR3 reads TGTGCCAGCAGCTTAGTTTCCCGCAGCGGGGGGGGAGGCGATGAGCAGTTCTTC. Translating it yields CASSLVSRSGGGGDEQFF. The chain joins TRBV7-6 to TRBJ2-1, with 10 bases aligning to TRBD2. Looked up from germline, CDR1 is SGHVS and CDR2 is FNYEAQ. The CDR3 sequence is 18 residues long. With 1 base clipped from V and 8 bases from J, the junction kept 14 bases outside the gene matches.